A single sample is the source of the 17 T cell receptor beta chains below, sequenced in a study of T cells after posttransplantation cyclophosphamide. Cells defined as naive were viable CD3+CD4+ or CD3+CD8+ and CCR7+CD45RA+CD45RO-CD95-CD27+CD28+. Only in-frame clones appear in the TCRdb table, and some are missing; sequencing was by immunoSEQ multiplex PCR. The sample yields approximately 23,000 clones, 95% to 98% seen once. The specimen sequenced was naive CD4+ T cells sorted from PBMCs. The receptor set was obtained from a man between 45 and 60 years old in good health, CMV-negative, and a related stem cell transplant donor.

The chain is built from TRBV5-1 and TRBJ2-7, with 8 bases matching TRBD1. CDR1 is SGHRS, CDR2 YFSETQ, per germline. The V segment lost 1 base and the J segment 2 bases; nucleotides outside the gene matches: 11. The CDR3 contains 17 residues. The chain's CDR3 is CASSLREPGGIPYEQYF. The CDR3 bases are TGCGCCAGCAGCTTGCGCGAGCCAGGGGGCATCCCCTACGAGCAGTACTTC.

The V and J genes are TRBV9 and TRBJ2-7, with TRBD1 matching over 8 bases. The CDR3 has 14 residues. The ends lost 3 bases at V and 3 bases at J; junction bases unmatched: 5. Germline V gene sequence: CDR1 SGDLS, CDR2 YYNGEE. The CDR3 protein is CASSARQGIYEQYF. The CDR3 DNA reads TGTGCCAGCAGCGCCCGACAGGGGATCTACGAGCAGTACTTC.

This rearrangement joins TRBV18 to TRBJ1-5, with TRBD1 matching over 12 bases. This CDR3 contains 16 residues. V was pared by 4 bases and J by 2 bases, with 3 bases of the junction left unmatched. Germline CDR1 is KGHSH and CDR2 is LQKENI. CDR3 nucleotide sequence: TGTGCCAGCTCACGCGGGACAGGGGGCGGCAATCAGCCCCAGCATTTT. Translating gives CASSRGTGGGNQPQHF.

This clone was detected only once. The gene calls are TRBV6-7 and TRBJ1-4; TRBD1 agrees at 11 bases. TRBV6-7 is given ORF status, its function remaining uncertain. Unmatched junction bases numbered 18, after V lost 2 bases and J lost 10 bases. The CDR3 has 19 amino acids. The CDR3 bases are TGTGCCAGCAGTTACAACACGGGACAGGGGGAAAATATGTCAGGAAAACTGTTTTTT. Encoded protein: CASSYNTGQGENMSGKLFF.

This sequence joins TRBV11-2 and TRBJ2-3; 7 bases are shared with TRBD1. V lost 5 bases and J lost 3; bases outside the gene matches: 17. The CDR3 has 18 amino acids. CDR1 and CDR2 from the germline V gene are SGHAT and FQNNGV. In DNA, the CDR3 is TGTGCCAGCAGCCGAGGATGGAGAGACAGGGCATTAACAGATACGCAGTATTTT. Translated, it gives CASSRGWRDRALTDTQYF.

V usage is TRBV27 and J usage is TRBJ1-1, with unresolved D. This CDR3 spans 14 amino acids. Germline V CDR1 and CDR2: MNHEY, SMNVEV (reference sequence). V was shortened by 1 base and J by 9 bases, with 15 bases between the two germline ends. In DNA form, the CDR3 reads TGTGCCAGCAGTTTATTTGGGAGGAGGATGAAAGCTTTCTTT. It specifies CASSLFGRRMKAFF.

The chain uses TRBV15 and TRBJ2-4; maybe TRBD1 (5 bases). Germline CDR1 LNHNV, CDR2 YYDKDF (reference sequence). V was pared by 6 bases and J by 0 bases, with 12 bases between. The CDR3 loop spans 15 amino acids. CDR3 protein: CATSGAPQAKNIQYF. CDR3 in DNA: TGTGCCACCAGTGGGGCTCCCCAAGCCAAAAACATTCAGTACTTC.

This rearrangement joins TRBV4-2 to TRBJ2-7, with D perhaps TRBD2 (5 bases). The CDR3 is 15 amino acids. V was clipped by 4 bases and J by 3 bases, with 16 bases between them. Looked up from germline, CDR1 is LGHNA and CDR2 is YNFKEQ. The CDR3 DNA follows: TGTGCCAGCAGCCGAGGGCTAGAAGGAGGCTACGAGCAGTACTTC. As protein: CASSRGLEGGYEQYF.

This clone is a singleton in its sample. One end of the junction fails to match germline, which may point to a read error. Other DNA sequences within the sample encode an identical CDR3. The chain has TRBV7-9 and TRBJ1-6; D may be TRBD1 (5 bases). Germline CDR1 and CDR2: SEHNR and FQNEAQ (reference sequence). The CDR3 consists of 15 residues. Written as DNA, the CDR3 is TGTGCCAGCAGCAAGCAAGGGACTGAAAATTCCCCCCTCCACTTT. Its translation: CASSKQGTENSPLHF.

The chain links TRBV28 to TRBJ1-1; 7 nucleotides align to TRBD1. After removal of 5 bases from V and 0 bases from J, the junction contained 9 bases not matched to a gene. Germline lookup yields CDR1 MDHEN and CDR2 SYDVKM. This CDR3 spans 16 amino acids. Here the CDR3 DNA reads TGTGCCAGCAGTCAAGCCGGGGGACAGATGAACACTGAAGCTTTCTTT. It yields the protein CASSQAGGQMNTEAFF.

CDR3 coding DNA: TGTGCCAGTAGTGCCGACAGAAACCAAGAGACCCAGTACTTC. Its translation: CASSADRNQETQYF. The genes are TRBV19 and TRBJ2-5, with D perhaps TRBD1 (5 bases). The germline V and J ends were trimmed by 5 bases and 0 bases, with 10 bases remaining between them. The CDR3 spans 14 residues. CDR1 LNHDA and CDR2 SQIVND come from the germline V gene (reference sequence).

In its sample, this clone was seen once. CDR3 in amino acids: CASSFFQTTKHYTF. The CDR3 DNA follows: TGTGCCAGCAGTTTCTTTCAAACGACTAAACACTACACCTTC. This chain links TRBV6-6 with TRBJ1-2, with D unclear. V gave up 4 bases and J gave up 10 bases, with 19 bases separating them. CDR1 MNHNY and CDR2 SVGAGI come from the germline V gene (reference sequence). The CDR3 spans 14 residues.

The chain couples TRBV7-6 to TRBJ1-5; D possibly corresponds to TRBD1 (6 bases). V lost 0 bases and J 6 bases, leaving 12 bases between the germline ends. Germline lookup yields CDR1 SGHVS and CDR2 FNYEAQ. The CDR3 length is 15 residues. The chain's CDR3 is CASSLAQGPGQPQHF. CDR3 sequence (DNA): TGTGCCAGCAGCTTAGCGCAGGGGCCGGGTCAGCCCCAGCATTTT.

The V and J genes are TRBV5-1 and TRBJ2-3, with D unresolved. Deletions cut 4 bases from V and 2 bases from J, with 11 bases between. Germline V lookup: CDR1 SGHRS, CDR2 YFSETQ. The CDR3 has 14 residues. Here the CDR3 reads CASSEALNTDTQYF. The DNA of the CDR3 is TGCGCCAGCAGCGAGGCCCTAAACACAGATACGCAGTATTTT.

CDR3 sequence: CASSSGTGGGSTDTQYF. The DNA for the CDR3 is TGCGCCAGCAGCTCTGGGACAGGGGGTGGAAGTACAGATACGCAGTATTTT. J is TRBJ2-3 and V is TRBV5-1, with 11 bases matching TRBD1. The CDR3 is 17 residues long. V lost 3 bases to trimming and J lost 3 bases; unmatched junction nucleotides: 9. Germline V gene data show CDR1 as SGHRS and CDR2 as YFSETQ.

The CDR3 loop reads CASSLLLNSPLHF. CDR3 DNA sequence: TGTGCCAGCAGCTTACTACTAAATTCACCCCTCCACTTT. V and J are TRBV7-2 and TRBJ1-6; D is ambiguous. V dropped 2 bases and J dropped 7 bases, with 6 bases sitting between them. The V gene's germline CDR1 is SGHTA and CDR2 FQGNSA. There are 13 residues in the CDR3.

The chain has TRBV19 and TRBJ1-2; D not resolved. Trimming cost V 8 bases and J 2 bases, with 12 bases left between them. The germline V gene encodes CDR1 LNHDA and CDR2 SQIVND (reference sequence). The CDR3 runs 13 residues. CDR3 bases: TGTGCCAGTCAACCAACTCGGAACTATGGCTACACCTTC. Translating it yields CASQPTRNYGYTF.